What follows is one T cell receptor (beta chain) and its context. Its antigen is not yet known. Nothing much larger sits one base from this clone, and base qualities are not available. The data were taken from a study of CXCR4 blockade with PD-1 therapy in pancreatic cancer (dated by TCRdb to the late 2010s). Notes on the research overall: The study analyzed resected pancreatic ductal adenocarcinoma using both multiplex immunohistochemistry and TCRbeta immunosequencing, alongside ex vivo slice culture that tested PD-1 and CXCR4 blockade. To assess intratumoral heterogeneity, two geographically distinct regions from each of roughly six tumors were TCR-sequenced. Findings and caveats that apply to the study as a whole: Clonal expansion was observed in tumors, with a mean productive clonality of about 0.14 compared with approximately 0.05 in healthy blood, but no correlation between clonality and survival was found. Because only TCRbeta chains were sequenced, true antigen-specificity overlap among the convergent dominant clones remained unconfirmed, awaiting paired alpha-beta single-cell sequencing. A strong correlation was found between the frequency of an amino acid clone and the number of distinct nucleotide rearrangements encoding that clone, which suggests convergent selection driven by common tumor antigens.

The archived tumor blocks came from patients who had not received neoadjuvant therapy before resection. In the preserved-tissue arm of the study, approximately 30 surgical resection samples from more than 20 previously untreated pancreatic ductal adenocarcinoma patients were used. DNA for the resection arm was extracted from ten 5-micron curls of FFPE tumor lying next to the multiplex immunohistochemistry slide. TCRbeta CDR3 regions were immunosequenced from extracted DNA using the immunoSEQ Assay at Adaptive Biotechnologies. The study's own analysis went as follows. To quantify the absolute abundance of each unique TCRbeta CDR3, sequences were collapsed and filtered. Clonality, calculated using only productive in-frame rearrangements, was defined as 1 minus Pielou's evenness. Regional overlap was measured by following the top 100 nucleotide rearrangements across paired samples, and the Morisita index was used to compare paired samples with unrelated samples. Convergence of nucleotide rearrangements onto identical amino acid sequences was assessed with the immunoSEQ Rearrangement Details tool. TCRdb's version of the immuneACCESS table is confined to in-frame rearrangements and falls short of the full clone set. An unresolved V gene accounts for under half of the shortfall where checked; the remainder is of unknown origin. V and J calls and clone size are those listed in that table; D and trimming were worked out from the DNA. The sample table contains roughly 15,000 clones; only one count was recorded for around 72% of them. The ten largest clones add up to about 5.9% of the sample.

This TCR was recovered from a human donor with pancreatic ductal adenocarcinoma. The material sequenced was tumor tissue.

The DNA sequence is TGTGCCAGCAGTTTATCATACAATGAGCAGTTCTTC. This sequence encodes CASSLSYNEQFF. The receptor chain draws on TRBV28 and TRBJ2-1; the D gene lacks a confident call. Measured from the cysteine to the phenylalanine, the CDR3 is 12 residues long. Only CDR3 DNA is held: 36 bases, read in frame from base 1. As encoded in the germline V gene, CDR1 is MDHEN while CDR2 is SYDVKM. Trimming removed 1 base from V and 4 bases from J, leaving 2 bases between the germline ends.